The sequence of this T cell receptor beta chain was determined in a study of T cells expressing NK-cell markers. General study results and limits: A few donors likewise had their CD3+CD56-NKG2C+ fraction led by these clonotypes. Dominant NKG2C+ clonotype frequencies of roughly 1.0-7.5% of CD8+ T cells were measured in 5 or 6 donors. Clones of NKG2C+ T cells that had expanded were of unclear HCMV specificity.

5'RACE template switching with UMIs produced the TCR beta cDNA. TCRdb derives one entry per CDR3 protein from the 5' RACE reads, leaving out DNA. The ten top clones account for under 1.5%, within a sample of some 460,000 distinct CDR3 sequences. On this clonotype itself: Its target is unknown.

The receptor comes from a woman aged 45 to 65 in good health. The material sequenced was blood T cells: a sorted CD56 or NKG2C T cell subset, CD4+ or CD8+ T cells, or bulk PBMC T cells (not recorded which).

CDR3 sequence reads: CASSLFFPRNEQFF. V gene TRBV11-2 combines with J gene TRBJ2-1. The CDR3 length is 14 residues. The germline gives CDR1 SGHAT, CDR2 FQNNGV.